The next 5 T cell receptor beta chains were all read from a single sample in a study of cytomegalovirus exposure and HLA in healthy donors. 60 Vbeta and 13 Jbeta primers were used in PCR. Profiled with immunoSEQ multiplex PCR; TCRdb holds only in-frame clones, not every one. The table has about 170,000 clones, around 85% seen once. Sequencing was carried out using PBMCs. These receptors were obtained from a male donor in good health and CMV-seronegative.

The chain joins TRBV6-5 to TRBJ2-5, with 14 nucleotides matching TRBD2. V lost 9 bases to trimming and J lost 3 bases; unmatched junction nucleotides: 6. Germline V gene data show CDR1 as MNHEY and CDR2 as SVGAGI. CDR3 size: 15 residues. The CDR3: CASTKTSGGEETQYF. For the CDR3, the DNA is TGTGCCAGTACAAAGACTAGCGGGGGGGAAGAGACCCAGTACTTC.

This clone has a single count. This CDR3 is CASTPGQGAGELFF. In DNA form, the CDR3 reads TGTGCCAGCACACCGGGACAGGGCGCCGGGGAGCTGTTTTTT. The rearrangement joins TRBV6-1 to TRBJ2-2; 9 nucleotides agree with TRBD1. The CDR3 spans 14 residues. Per germline, CDR1 MNHNS and CDR2 SASEGT. The ends lost 7 bases at V and 6 bases at J; junction bases unmatched: 6.

The V gene is TRBV19, the J gene TRBJ1-2; D is ambiguous. V shed 1 base and J shed 4 bases, with 13 bases lying between them. The germline gives CDR1 LNHDA, CDR2 SQIVND (reference sequence). This CDR3 is built from 15 residues. The CDR3 region is CASSIARTASYGYTF. The DNA for the CDR3 is TGTGCCAGTAGTATAGCACGTACAGCATCCTATGGCTACACCTTC.

The V and J genes are TRBV6-5 and TRBJ1-2; maybe TRBD1 (6 bases). The germline V and J ends were trimmed by 7 bases and 0 bases, with 15 bases remaining between them. The CDR3 has 15 residues. Germline CDR1 and CDR2: MNHEY and SVGAGI. The DNA of the CDR3 is TGTGCCAGCACCTTAACCGGGACAACTAACTATGGCTACACCTTC. Residues: CASTLTGTTNYGYTF.

Notes on this clone: Other DNA sequences in this sample translate to the same CDR3. The chain links TRBV19 to TRBJ2-5; D remains ambiguous. Germline CDR1 reads LNHDA; CDR2 reads SQIVND (reference sequence). The ends were cut back, 3 bases at V and 3 bases at J, with 11 bases in the middle. The CDR3 extends over 14 amino acids. The CDR3 DNA is TGTGCCAGTAGTATCGGCACAGCAAAAGAGACCCAGTACTTC. This codes for CASSIGTAKETQYF.